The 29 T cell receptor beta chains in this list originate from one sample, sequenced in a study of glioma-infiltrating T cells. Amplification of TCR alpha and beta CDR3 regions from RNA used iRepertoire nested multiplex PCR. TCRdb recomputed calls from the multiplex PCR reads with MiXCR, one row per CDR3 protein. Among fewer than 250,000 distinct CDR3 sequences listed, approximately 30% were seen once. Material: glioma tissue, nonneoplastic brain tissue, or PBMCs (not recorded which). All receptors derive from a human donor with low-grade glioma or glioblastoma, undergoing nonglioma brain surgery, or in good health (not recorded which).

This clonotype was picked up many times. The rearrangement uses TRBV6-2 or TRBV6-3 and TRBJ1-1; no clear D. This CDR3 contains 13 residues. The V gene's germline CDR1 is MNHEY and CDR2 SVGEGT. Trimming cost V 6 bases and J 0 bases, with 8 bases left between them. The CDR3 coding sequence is TGTGCCAGCAGGGAGGCTTTGAACACTGAAGCTTTCTTT. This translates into CASREALNTEAFF.

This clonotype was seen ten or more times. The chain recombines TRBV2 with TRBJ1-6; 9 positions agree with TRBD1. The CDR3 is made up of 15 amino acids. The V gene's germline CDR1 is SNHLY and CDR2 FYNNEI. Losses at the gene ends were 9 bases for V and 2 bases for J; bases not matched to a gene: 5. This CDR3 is CARGQGETYNSPLHF. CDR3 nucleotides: TGTGCCAGGGGACAGGGTGAAACCTATAATTCACCCCTCCACTTT. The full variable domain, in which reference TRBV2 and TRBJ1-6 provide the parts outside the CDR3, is EPEVTQTPSHQVTQMGQEVILRCVPISNHLYFYWYRQILGQKVEFLVSFYNNEISEKSEIFDDQFSVERPDGSNFTLKIRSTKLEDSAMYFCARGQGETYNSPLHFGNGTRLTVT.

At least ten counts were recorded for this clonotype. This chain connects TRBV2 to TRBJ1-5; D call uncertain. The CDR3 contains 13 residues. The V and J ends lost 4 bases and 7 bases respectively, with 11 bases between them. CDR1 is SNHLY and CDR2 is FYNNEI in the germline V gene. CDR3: CASSVTGEQPQHF. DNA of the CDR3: TGTGCCAGCAGTGTGACGGGTGAACAGCCCCAGCATTTT.

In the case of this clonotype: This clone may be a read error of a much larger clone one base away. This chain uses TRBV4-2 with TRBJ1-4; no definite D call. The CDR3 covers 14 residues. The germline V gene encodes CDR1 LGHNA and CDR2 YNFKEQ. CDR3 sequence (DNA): TGTGCCAGCAGCCAAGTAAAGGATAATGAAAAACCGTTTTTT. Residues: CASSQVKDNEKPFF.

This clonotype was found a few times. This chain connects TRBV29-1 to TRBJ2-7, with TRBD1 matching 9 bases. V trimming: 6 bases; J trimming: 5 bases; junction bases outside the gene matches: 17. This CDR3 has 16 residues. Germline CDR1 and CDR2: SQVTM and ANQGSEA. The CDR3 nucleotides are TGCAGCGTCGTACCCACAGGGGGCGCGGGTGGAAACGAGCAGTACTTC. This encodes CSVVPTGGAGGNEQYF.

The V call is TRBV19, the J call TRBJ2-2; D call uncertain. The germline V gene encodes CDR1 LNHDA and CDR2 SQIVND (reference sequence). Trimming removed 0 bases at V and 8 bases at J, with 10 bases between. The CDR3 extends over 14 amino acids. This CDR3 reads CASSIDFSSGELFF. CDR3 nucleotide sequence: TGTGCCAGTAGTATAGACTTTTCGTCTGGGGAGCTGTTTTTT.

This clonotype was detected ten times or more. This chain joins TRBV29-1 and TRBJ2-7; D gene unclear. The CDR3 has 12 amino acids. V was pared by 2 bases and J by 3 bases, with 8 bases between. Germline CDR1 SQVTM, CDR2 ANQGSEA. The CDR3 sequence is CSVETQSYEQYF. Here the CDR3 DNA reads TGCAGCGTTGAAACTCAGAGCTACGAGCAGTACTTC.

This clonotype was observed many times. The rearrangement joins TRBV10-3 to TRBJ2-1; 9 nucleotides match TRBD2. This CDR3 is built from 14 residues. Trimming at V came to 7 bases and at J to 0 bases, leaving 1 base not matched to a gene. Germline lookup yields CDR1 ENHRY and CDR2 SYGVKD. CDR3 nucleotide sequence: TGTGCCATCACGACTAGCGGCTCCTACAATGAGCAGTTCTTC. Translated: CAITTSGSYNEQFF.

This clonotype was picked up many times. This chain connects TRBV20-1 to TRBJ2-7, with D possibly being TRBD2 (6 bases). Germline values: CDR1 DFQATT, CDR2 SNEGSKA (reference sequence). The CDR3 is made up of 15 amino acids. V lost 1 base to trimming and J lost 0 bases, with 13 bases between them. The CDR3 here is CSARGGAGSSYEQYF. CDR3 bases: TGCAGTGCTAGAGGCGGAGCCGGGAGCTCCTACGAGCAGTACTTC.

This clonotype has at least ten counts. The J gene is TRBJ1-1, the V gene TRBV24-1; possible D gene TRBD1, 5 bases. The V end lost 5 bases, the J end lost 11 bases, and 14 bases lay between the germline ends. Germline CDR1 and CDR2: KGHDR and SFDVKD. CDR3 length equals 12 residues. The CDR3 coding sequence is TGTGCCACCAGTGCCTGGGGGGGTCGGGCTTTCTTT. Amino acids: CATSAWGGRAFF.

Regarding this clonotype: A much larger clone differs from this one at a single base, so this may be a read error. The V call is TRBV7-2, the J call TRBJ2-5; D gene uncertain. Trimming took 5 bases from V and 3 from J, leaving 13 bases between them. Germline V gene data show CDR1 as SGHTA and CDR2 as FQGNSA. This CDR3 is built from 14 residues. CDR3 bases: TGTGCCAGCAGCCTCTACCAGTCCGAAGAGACCCAGTACTTC. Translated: CASSLYQSEETQYF.

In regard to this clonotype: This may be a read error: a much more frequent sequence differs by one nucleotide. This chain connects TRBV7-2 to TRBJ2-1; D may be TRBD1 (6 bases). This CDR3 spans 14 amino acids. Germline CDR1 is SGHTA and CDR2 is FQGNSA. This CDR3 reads CASSPNREYNEQCF. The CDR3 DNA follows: TGTGCCAGCAGCCCGAACAGGGAGTACAATGAGCAGTGCTTC.

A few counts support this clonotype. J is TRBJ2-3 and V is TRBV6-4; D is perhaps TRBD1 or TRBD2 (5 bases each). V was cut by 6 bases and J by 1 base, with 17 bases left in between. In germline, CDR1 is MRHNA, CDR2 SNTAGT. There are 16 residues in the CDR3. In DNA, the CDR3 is TGTGCCAGCAGCCAAGATATGGGGGAAGGCACAGATACGCAGTATTTT. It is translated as CASSQDMGEGTDTQYF.

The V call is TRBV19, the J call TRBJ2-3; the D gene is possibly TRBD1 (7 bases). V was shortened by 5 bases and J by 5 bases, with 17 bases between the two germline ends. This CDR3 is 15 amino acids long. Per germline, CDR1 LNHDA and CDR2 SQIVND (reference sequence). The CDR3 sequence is CASSAGQKLGDTQYF. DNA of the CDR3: TGTGCCAGTAGTGCGGGACAGAAGCTGGGAGATACGCAGTATTTT.

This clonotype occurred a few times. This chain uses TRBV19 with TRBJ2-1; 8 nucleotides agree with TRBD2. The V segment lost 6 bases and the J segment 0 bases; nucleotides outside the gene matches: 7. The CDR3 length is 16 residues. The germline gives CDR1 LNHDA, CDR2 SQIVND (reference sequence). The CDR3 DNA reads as TGTGCCAGTAGCGGGCGGGAGGCCAGCTCCTACAATGAGCAGTTCTTC. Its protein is CASSGREASSYNEQFF.

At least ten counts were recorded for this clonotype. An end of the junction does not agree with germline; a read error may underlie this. DNA of the CDR3: TGTGCCAGCAGCCAAGATCGGTGGATGAACACTGGAGCTTTCTTT. This encodes CASSQDRWMNTGAFF. J is TRBJ1-1 and V is TRBV4-2; D is uncertain. Germline V CDR1 and CDR2: LGHNA, YNFKEQ. This CDR3 is 15 amino acids long.

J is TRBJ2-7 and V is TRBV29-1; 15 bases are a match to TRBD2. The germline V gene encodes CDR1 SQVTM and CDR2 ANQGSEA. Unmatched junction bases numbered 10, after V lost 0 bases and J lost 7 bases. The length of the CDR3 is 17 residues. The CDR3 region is CSVEDPGTSGGQREQYF. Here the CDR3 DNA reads TGCAGCGTTGAAGATCCCGGGACTAGCGGGGGGCAGAGGGAGCAGTACTTC.

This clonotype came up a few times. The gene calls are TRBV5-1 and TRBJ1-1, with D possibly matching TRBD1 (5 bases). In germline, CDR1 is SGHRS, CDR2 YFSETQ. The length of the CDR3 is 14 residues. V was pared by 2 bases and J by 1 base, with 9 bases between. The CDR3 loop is CASSFVRENTEAFF. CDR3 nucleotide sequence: TGCGCCAGCAGCTTTGTCAGGGAGAACACTGAAGCTTTCTTT.

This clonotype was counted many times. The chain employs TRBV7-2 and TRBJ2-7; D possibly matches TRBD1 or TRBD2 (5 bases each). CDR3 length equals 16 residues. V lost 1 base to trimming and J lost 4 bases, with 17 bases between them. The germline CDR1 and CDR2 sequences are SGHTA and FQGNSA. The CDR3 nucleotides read TGTGCCAGCAGCTTAGGTGGGACGCTGGTGGGTTACGAGCAGTACTTC. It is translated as CASSLGGTLVGYEQYF.

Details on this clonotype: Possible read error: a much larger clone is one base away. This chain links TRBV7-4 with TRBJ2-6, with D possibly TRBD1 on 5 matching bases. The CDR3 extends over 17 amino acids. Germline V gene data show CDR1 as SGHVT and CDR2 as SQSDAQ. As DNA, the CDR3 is TGTGCCAGCAGCTTATCGGCGGTGAGGTCTGGGGCCAAAGTCCTGACTTTC. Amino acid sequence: CASSLSAVRSGAKVLTF. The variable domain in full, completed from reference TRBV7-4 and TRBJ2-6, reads GAGVSQSPRYKVAKRGRDVALRCDSISGHVTLYWYRQTLGQGSEVLTYSQSDAQRDKSGRPSGRFSAERPERSVSTLKIQRTEQGDSAVYLCASSLSAVRSGAKVLTFGAGSRLTVL.

CDR3 nucleotides: TGTGCCAGCAGCCCGACCCCCCGGACTAGCGGGAGTACCACCGGGGAGCTGTTTTTT. It codes for CASSPTPRTSGSTTGELFF. The chain couples TRBV7-9 to TRBJ2-2, with TRBD2 identical over 13 bases. The CDR3 loop spans 19 amino acids. The V segment lost 5 bases and the J segment 4 bases; nucleotides outside the gene matches: 13. Germline CDR1 SEHNR, CDR2 FQNEAQ (reference sequence).

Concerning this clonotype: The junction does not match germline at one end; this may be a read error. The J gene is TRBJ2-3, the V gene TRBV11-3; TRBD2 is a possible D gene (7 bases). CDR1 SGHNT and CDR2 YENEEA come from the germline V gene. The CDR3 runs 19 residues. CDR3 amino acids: CASSQGGAGGPTSTDTQYF. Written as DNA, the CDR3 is TGCGCCAGCAGCCAAGGGGGGGCAGGAGGGCCAACTAGCACAGATACGCAGTATTTT.

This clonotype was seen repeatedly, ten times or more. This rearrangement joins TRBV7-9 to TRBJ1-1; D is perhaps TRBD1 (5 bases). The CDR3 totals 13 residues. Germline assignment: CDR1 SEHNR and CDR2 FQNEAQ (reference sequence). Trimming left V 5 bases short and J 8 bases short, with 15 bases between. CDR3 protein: CASSPGGVAEAFF. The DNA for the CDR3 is TGTGCCAGCAGCCCGGGGGGAGTCGCGGAAGCTTTCTTT.

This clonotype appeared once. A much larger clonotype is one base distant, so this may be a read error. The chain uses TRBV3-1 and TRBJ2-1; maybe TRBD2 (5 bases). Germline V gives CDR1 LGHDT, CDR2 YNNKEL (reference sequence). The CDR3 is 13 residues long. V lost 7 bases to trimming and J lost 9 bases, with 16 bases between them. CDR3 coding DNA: TGTGCCAGCATCTACTTTAGCGTAAGTGAGCAGTTCTTC. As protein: CASIYFSVSEQFF.

This CDR3 reads CASSLLTGGEAFF. DNA of the CDR3: TGTGCCAGCAGCCTACTAACAGGGGGCGAAGCTTTCTTT. The V gene is TRBV9, the J gene TRBJ1-1; 9 nucleotides match TRBD1. Germline CDR1 reads SGDLS; CDR2 reads YYNGEE. The CDR3 runs 13 residues. The ends lost 4 bases at V and 8 bases at J; junction bases unmatched: 6.

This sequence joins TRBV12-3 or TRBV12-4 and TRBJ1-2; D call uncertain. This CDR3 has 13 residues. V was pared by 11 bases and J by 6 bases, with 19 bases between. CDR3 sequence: CAPNRPFPNGYTF. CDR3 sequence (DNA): TGTGCCCCTAACCGACCTTTTCCGAATGGCTACACCTTC.

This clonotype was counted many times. The CDR3 DNA sequence: TGTGCCAGCAGTTTAATCGGGCGGGATCACTACGAGCAGTACTTC. Protein: CASSLIGRDHYEQYF. The genes are TRBV27 and TRBJ2-7; D possibly corresponds to TRBD2 (6 bases). V gave up 2 bases and J gave up 3 bases, with 14 bases separating them. The CDR3 totals 15 residues. Per germline, CDR1 MNHEY and CDR2 SMNVEV (reference sequence).

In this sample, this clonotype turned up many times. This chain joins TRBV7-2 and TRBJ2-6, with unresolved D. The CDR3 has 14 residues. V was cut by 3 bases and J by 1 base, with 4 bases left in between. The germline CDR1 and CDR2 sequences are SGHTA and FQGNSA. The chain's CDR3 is CASSFGSGANVLTF. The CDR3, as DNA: TGTGCCAGCAGCTTTGGGTCTGGGGCCAACGTCCTGACTTTC.

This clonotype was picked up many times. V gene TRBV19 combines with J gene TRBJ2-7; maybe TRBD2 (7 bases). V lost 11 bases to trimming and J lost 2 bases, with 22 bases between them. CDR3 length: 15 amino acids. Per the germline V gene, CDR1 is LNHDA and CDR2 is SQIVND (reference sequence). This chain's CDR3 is CASKGRGTQTYEQYF. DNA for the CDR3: TGTGCCTCCAAGGGGAGGGGGACCCAGACCTACGAGCAGTACTTC. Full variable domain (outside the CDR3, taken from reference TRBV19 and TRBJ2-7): DGGITQSPKYLFRKEGQNVTLSCEQNLNHDAMYWYRQDPGQGLRLIYYSQIVNDFQKGDIAEGYSVSREKKESFPLTVTSAQKNPTAFYLCASKGRGTQTYEQYFGPGTRLTVT.